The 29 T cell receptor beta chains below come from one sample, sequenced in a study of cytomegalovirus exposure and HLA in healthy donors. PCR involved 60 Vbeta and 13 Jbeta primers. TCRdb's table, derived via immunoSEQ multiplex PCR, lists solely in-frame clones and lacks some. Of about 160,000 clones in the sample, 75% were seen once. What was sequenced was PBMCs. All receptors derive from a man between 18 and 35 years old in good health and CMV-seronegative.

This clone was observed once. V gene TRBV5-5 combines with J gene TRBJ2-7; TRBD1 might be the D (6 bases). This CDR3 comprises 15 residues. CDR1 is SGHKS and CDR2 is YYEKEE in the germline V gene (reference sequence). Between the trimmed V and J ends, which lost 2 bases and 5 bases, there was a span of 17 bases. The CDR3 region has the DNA TGTGCCAGCAGCTTCAAACAGGGCCCCGCGGACGAGCAGTACTTC. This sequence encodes CASSFKQGPADEQYF.

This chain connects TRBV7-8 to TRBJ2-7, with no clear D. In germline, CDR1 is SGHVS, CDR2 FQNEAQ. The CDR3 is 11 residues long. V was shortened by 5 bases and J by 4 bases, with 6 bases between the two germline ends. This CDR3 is CASSLEYEQYF. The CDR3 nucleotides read TGTGCCAGCAGCCTCGAGTACGAGCAGTACTTC.

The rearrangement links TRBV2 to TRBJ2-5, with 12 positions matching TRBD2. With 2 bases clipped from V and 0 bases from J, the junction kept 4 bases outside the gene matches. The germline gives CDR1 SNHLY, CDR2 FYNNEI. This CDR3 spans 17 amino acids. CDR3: CASSEYLAGGNQETQYF. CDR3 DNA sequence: TGTGCCAGCAGTGAATACCTAGCGGGAGGGAACCAAGAGACCCAGTACTTC.

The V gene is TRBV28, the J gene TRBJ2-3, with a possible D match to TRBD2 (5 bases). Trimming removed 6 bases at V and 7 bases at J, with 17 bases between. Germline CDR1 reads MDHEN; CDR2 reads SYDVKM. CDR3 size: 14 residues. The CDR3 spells CASSPSGNHYTQYF. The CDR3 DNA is TGTGCCAGCAGCCCATCGGGGAACCACTATACGCAGTATTTT.

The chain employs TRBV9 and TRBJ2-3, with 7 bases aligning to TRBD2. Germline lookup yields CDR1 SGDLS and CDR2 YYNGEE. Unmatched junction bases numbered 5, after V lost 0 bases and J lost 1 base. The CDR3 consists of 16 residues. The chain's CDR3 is CASSVVAGAGTDTQYF. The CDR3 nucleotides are TGTGCCAGCAGCGTAGTGGCGGGAGCGGGCACAGATACGCAGTATTTT.

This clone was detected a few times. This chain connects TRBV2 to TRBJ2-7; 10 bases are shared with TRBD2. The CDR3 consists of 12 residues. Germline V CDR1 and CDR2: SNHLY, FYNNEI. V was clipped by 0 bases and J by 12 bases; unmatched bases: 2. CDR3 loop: CASSEAASGRYF. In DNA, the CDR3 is TGTGCCAGCAGTGAAGCGGCTAGCGGGAGGTACTTC.

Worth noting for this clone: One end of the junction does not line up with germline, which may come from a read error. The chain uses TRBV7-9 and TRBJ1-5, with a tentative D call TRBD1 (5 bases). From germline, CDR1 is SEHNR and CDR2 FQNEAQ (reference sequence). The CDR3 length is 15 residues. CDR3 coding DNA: TGTTCCAGCAGCTTCGGGGGGGGATACAATCAGCCCCAGCATTTT. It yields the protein CSSSFGGGYNQPQHF.

In DNA form, the CDR3 reads TGTGCCAGCAGCCCGCGGGAGACCCAGTACTTC. Amino acids: CASSPRETQYF. The V call is TRBV7-9, the J call TRBJ2-5; no clear D. The length of the CDR3 is 11 residues. Germline-derived CDR1 and CDR2 are SEHNR and FQNEAQ (reference sequence). The V gene lost 5 bases and the J gene lost 5 bases, with 6 bases spanning the gap. Complete variable domain (other parts from reference TRBV7-9 and TRBJ2-5): DTGVSQNPRHKITKRGQNVTFRCDPISEHNRLYWYRQTLGQGPEFLTYFQNEAQLEKSRLLSDRFSAERPKGSFSTLEIQRTEQGDSAMYLCASSPRETQYFGPGTRLLVL.

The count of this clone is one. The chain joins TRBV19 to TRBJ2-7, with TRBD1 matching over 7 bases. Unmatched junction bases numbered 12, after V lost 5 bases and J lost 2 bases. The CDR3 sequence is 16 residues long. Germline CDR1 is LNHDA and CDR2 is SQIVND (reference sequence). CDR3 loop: CASSAELRGTAYEQYF. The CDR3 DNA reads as TGTGCCAGTAGTGCGGAACTCAGGGGGACGGCCTACGAGCAGTACTTC.

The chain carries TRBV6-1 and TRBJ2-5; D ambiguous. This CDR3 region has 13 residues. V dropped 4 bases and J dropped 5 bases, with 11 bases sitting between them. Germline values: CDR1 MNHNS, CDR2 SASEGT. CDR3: CASSVLDRETQYF. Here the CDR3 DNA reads TGTGCCAGCAGTGTCCTAGACCGGGAGACCCAGTACTTC.

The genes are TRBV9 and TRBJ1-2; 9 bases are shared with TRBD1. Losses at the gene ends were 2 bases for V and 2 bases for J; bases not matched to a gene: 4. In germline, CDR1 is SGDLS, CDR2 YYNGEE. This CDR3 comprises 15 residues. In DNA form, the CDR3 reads TGTGCCAGCAGCGTCTCGGGACAGGGCAACTATGGCTACACCTTC. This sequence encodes CASSVSGQGNYGYTF.

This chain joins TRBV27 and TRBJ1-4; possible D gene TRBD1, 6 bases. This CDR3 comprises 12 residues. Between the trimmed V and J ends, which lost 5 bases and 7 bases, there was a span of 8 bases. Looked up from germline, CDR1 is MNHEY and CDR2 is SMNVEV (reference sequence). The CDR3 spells CASSPQGEKLFF. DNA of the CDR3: TGTGCCAGCAGTCCACAGGGTGAAAAACTGTTTTTT.

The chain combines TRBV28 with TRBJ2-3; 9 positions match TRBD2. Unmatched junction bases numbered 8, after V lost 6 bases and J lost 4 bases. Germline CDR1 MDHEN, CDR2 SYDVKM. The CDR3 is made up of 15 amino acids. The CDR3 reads CASRIAGEGADTQYF. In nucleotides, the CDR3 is TGTGCCAGCAGAATAGCGGGAGAGGGAGCAGATACGCAGTATTTT.

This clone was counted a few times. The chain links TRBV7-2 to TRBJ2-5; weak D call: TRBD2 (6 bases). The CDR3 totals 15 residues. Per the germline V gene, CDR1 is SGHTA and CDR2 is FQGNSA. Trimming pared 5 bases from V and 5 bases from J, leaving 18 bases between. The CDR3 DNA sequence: TGTGCCAGCAGCCCCGGGGCCGCCCGGGGGGAGACCCAGTACTTC. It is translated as CASSPGAARGETQYF.

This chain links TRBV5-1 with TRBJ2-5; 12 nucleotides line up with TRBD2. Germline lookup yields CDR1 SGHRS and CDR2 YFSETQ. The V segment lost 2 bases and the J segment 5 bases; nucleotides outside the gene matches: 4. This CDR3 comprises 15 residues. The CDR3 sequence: CASSLTSGRMETQYF. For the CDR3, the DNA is TGCGCCAGCAGCTTAACTAGCGGGAGGATGGAGACCCAGTACTTC. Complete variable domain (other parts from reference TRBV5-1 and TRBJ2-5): KAGVTQTPRYLIKTRGQQVTLSCSPISGHRSVSWYQQTPGQGLQFLFEYFSETQRNKGNFPGRFSGRQFSNSRSEMNVSTLELGDSALYLCASSLTSGRMETQYFGPGTRLLVL.

CDR3 sequence reads: CASSLASVGTDTQYF. The CDR3 bases are TGTGCCAGCAGCTTAGCGTCGGTGGGCACAGATACGCAGTATTTT. The chain recombines TRBV7-2 with TRBJ2-3; the D is unclear. Trimming left V 0 bases short and J 1 base short, with 8 bases between. The CDR3 consists of 15 residues. Germline V lookup: CDR1 SGHTA, CDR2 FQGNSA.

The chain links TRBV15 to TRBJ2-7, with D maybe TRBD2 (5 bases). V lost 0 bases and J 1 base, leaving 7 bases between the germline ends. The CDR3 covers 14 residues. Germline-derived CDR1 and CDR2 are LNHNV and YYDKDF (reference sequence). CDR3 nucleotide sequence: TGTGCCACCAGCAGAGATCGAGGGTCCTACGAGCAGTACTTC. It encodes CATSRDRGSYEQYF.

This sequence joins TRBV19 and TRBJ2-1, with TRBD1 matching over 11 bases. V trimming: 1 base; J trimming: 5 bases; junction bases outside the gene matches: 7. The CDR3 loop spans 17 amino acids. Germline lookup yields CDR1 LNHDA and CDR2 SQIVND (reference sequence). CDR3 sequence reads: CASSIGSGTGGHNEQFF. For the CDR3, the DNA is TGTGCCAGTAGTATAGGTTCCGGGACAGGGGGACACAATGAGCAGTTCTTC.

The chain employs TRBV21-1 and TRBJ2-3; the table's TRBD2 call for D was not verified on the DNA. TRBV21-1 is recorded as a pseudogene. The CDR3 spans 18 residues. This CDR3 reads CASSGSKGSGANTDTQYF. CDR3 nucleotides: TGTGCCAGCAGCGGCTCCAAAGGGAGCGGGGCTAACACAGATACGCAGTATTTT.

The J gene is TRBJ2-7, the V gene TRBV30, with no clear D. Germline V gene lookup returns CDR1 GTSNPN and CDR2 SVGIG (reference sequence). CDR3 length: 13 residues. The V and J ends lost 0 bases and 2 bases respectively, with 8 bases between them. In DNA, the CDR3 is TGTGCCTGGAGTGTAACAGACCCCTACGAGCAGTACTTC. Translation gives CAWSVTDPYEQYF.

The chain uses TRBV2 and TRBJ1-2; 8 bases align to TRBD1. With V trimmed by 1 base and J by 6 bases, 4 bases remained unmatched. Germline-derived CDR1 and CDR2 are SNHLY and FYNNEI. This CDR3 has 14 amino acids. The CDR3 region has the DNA TGTGCCAGCAGTGAAGGGCAGGGGGCCGATGGCTACACCTTC. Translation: CASSEGQGADGYTF.

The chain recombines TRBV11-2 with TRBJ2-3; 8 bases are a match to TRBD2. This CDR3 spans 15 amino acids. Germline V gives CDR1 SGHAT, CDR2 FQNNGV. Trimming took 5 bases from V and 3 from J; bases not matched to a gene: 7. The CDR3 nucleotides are TGTGCCAGCAGCAACTGGCGGGAGGAAACAGATACGCAGTATTTT. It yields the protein CASSNWREETDTQYF.

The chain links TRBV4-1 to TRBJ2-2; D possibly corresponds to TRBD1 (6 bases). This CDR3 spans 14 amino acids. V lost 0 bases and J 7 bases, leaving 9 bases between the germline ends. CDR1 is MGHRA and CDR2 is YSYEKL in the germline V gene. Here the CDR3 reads CASSQEQGIGELFF. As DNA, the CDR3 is TGCGCCAGCAGCCAAGAACAGGGAATCGGGGAGCTGTTTTTT.

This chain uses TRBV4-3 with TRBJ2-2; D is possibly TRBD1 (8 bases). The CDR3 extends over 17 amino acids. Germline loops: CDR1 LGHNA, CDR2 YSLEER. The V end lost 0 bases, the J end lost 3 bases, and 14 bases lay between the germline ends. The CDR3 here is CASSQDYRGGDTGELFF. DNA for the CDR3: TGCGCCAGCAGCCAAGATTACAGGGGGGGTGACACCGGGGAGCTGTTTTTT.

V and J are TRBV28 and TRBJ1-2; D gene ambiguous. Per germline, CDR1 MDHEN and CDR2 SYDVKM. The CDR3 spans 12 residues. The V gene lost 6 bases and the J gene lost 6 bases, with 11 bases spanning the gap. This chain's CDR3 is CASSLTQDGYTF. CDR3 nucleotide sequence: TGTGCCAGCAGCCTAACCCAGGATGGCTACACCTTC.

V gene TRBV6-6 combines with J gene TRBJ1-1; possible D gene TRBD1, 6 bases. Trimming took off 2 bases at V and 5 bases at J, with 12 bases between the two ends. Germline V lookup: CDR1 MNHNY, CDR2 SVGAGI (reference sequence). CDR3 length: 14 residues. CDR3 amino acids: CASSYEQGRTEAFF. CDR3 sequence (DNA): TGTGCCAGCAGTTACGAGCAGGGGCGGACTGAAGCTTTCTTT.

The CDR3 sequence: CASSLGQALYGYTF. In DNA form, the CDR3 reads TGTGCCAGCAGTTTAGGACAGGCGCTCTATGGCTACACCTTC. V is TRBV28 and J is TRBJ1-2; 7 positions match TRBD1. Germline V CDR1 and CDR2: MDHEN, SYDVKM. J gave up 4 bases and V 2 bases, and 4 bases lay outside the gene matches. The CDR3 extends over 14 amino acids.

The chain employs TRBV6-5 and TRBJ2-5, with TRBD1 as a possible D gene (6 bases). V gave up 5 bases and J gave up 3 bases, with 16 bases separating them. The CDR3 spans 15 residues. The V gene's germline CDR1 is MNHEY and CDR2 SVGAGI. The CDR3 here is CASSHTGNREETQYF. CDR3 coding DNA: TGTGCCAGCAGTCATACTGGGAACAGGGAAGAGACCCAGTACTTC.

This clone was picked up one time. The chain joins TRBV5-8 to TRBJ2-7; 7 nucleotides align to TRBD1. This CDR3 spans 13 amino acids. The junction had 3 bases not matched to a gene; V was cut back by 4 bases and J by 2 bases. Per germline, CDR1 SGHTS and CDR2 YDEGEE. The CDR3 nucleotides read TGTGCCAGCAGCCGGACAGGTCCCTACGAGCAGTACTTC. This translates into CASSRTGPYEQYF.